The 11 T cell receptor beta chains presented below share a single source sample, sequenced in a study of regulatory T cells in long-lasting Graves disease. Time point in this sample: persistent/refractory GD, antithyroid drugs over 5 years with positive TRAb. RNA extracted from PBMCs served as the sequencing template. To make TCR beta libraries, researchers used iRepertoire HTBI primers and Arm-PCR of CDR3 regions. TCRdb ran MiXCR on the multiplex PCR reads and lists one entry per CDR3 protein. The data contain around 430,000 distinct CDR3 sequences, approximately 22% of them singletons. The source material was peripheral blood mononuclear cells (PBMCs), sampled when the disease was refractory, from a patient treated with antithyroid drugs. Receptors originate from a female donor with Graves disease.

The chain couples TRBV5-5 to TRBJ2-3; 8 bases match TRBD2. This CDR3 is built from 15 residues. Germline-derived CDR1 and CDR2 are SGHKS and YYEKEE (reference sequence). V lost 0 bases and J lost 8; bases outside the gene matches: 8. In DNA, the CDR3 is TGTGCCAGCAGCTTGGAGGTAGCGGGACTGGGTACGCAGTATTTT. It specifies CASSLEVAGLGTQYF.

This clonotype has only a few counts. This sequence joins TRBV7-2 and TRBJ2-2, with D possibly TRBD2 on 6 matching bases. The CDR3 has 15 residues. Per germline, CDR1 SGHTA and CDR2 FQGNSA. Trimming removed 5 bases at V and 2 bases at J, with 12 bases between. CDR3 DNA sequence: TGTGCCAGCAGCCCCGGAGGGGATAACACCGGGGAGCTGTTTTTT. The encoded protein is CASSPGGDNTGELFF.

CDR3 sequence reads: CATSDSADSGNTIYF. CDR3 nucleotides: TGTGCCACCAGTGATTCGGCAGACTCTGGAAACACCATATATTTT. The chain uses TRBV24-1 and TRBJ1-3; no clear D. CDR3 size: 15 residues. With 2 bases removed from V and 0 bases from J, the gap between germline ends came to 7 bases. CDR1 is KGHDR, CDR2 SFDVKD, per germline.

This clonotype was seen at least ten times. V usage is TRBV28 and J usage is TRBJ1-5; D is possibly TRBD1 (5 bases). Germline assignment: CDR1 MDHEN and CDR2 SYDVKM. The CDR3 has 14 residues. V dropped 1 base and J dropped 3 bases, with 7 bases sitting between them. The DNA of the CDR3 is TGTGCCAGCAGTTTATCGGGGGACAATCAGCCCCAGCATTTT. It translates to CASSLSGDNQPQHF.

This clonotype was seen a few times. The genes are TRBV12-3 or TRBV12-4 and TRBJ2-2; 8 bases match TRBD1. This CDR3 contains 15 residues. The ends lost 6 bases at V and 8 bases at J; junction bases unmatched: 11. The CDR3 bases are TGTGCCAGCAGGGACCGTGACAGGGGCCTAGGGGAGCTGTTTTTT. It encodes CASRDRDRGLGELFF.

The chain couples TRBV7-2 to TRBJ2-2; no clear D. Germline values: CDR1 SGHTA, CDR2 FQGNSA. Trimming left V 4 bases short and J 0 bases short, with 6 bases between. CDR3 length equals 14 residues. The CDR3 protein is CASSSPSNTGELFF. For the CDR3, the DNA is TGTGCCAGCAGCTCCCCGTCGAACACCGGGGAGCTGTTTTTT.

This clonotype has a count of ten or more. The rearrangement uses TRBV28 and TRBJ2-5, with TRBD1 matching 8 bases. Germline CDR1 is MDHEN and CDR2 is SYDVKM. The CDR3 is made up of 17 amino acids. Germline trimming cut 5 bases from V and 3 bases from J; bases unmatched to any gene: 14. In nucleotides, the CDR3 is TGTGCCAGCAGTCCTCACTCAGGGGGCTGGGGGAAAGAGACCCAGTACTTC. Protein: CASSPHSGGWGKETQYF.

A word on this clonotype: This may come from a read error, since a much larger clone is one base off. This rearrangement joins TRBV29-1 to TRBJ2-5; D may be TRBD1 (6 bases). The J call may be faulty, since TRBJ1-2 better matches the DNA end. Germline V gives CDR1 SQVTM, CDR2 ANQGSEA. This CDR3 comprises 13 residues. This chain's CDR3 is CSAEPDRGYGYTF. CDR3 DNA: TGCAGCGCTGAACCGGACAGAGGCTATGGCTACACCTTC.

This clonotype showed up many times. The chain has TRBV28 and TRBJ2-7; 9 nucleotides align to TRBD2. Losses at the gene ends were 5 bases for V and 1 base for J; bases not matched to a gene: 15. The CDR3 sequence is 18 residues long. Looked up from germline, CDR1 is MDHEN and CDR2 is SYDVKM. The CDR3 sequence is CASSPGPSGTDPSYEQYF. The DNA for the CDR3 is TGTGCCAGCAGTCCTGGACCTAGCGGGACCGACCCTTCCTACGAGCAGTACTTC. The full variable domain, with the rest looked up from reference TRBV28 and TRBJ2-7, is DVKVTQSSRYLVKRTGEKVFLECVQDMDHENMFWYRQDPGLGLRLIYFSYDVKMKEKGDIPEGYSVSREKKERFSLILESASTNQTSMYLCASSPGPSGTDPSYEQYFGPGTRLTVT.

The J gene is TRBJ1-1, the V gene TRBV12-3 or TRBV12-4; D possibly corresponds to TRBD1 (6 bases). The CDR3 is made up of 17 amino acids. Between the trimmed V and J ends, which lost 8 bases and 3 bases, there was a span of 25 bases. The CDR3: CASDQSQGKGSYTEAFF. In nucleotides, the CDR3 is TGTGCCAGCGATCAGTCGCAGGGGAAGGGTTCGTACACTGAAGCTTTCTTT.

In its sample, this clonotype was seen a few times. V gene TRBV10-3 combines with J gene TRBJ1-5; D is unclear. The germline gives CDR1 ENHRY, CDR2 SYGVKD. The CDR3 totals 14 residues. The V end was cut by 5 bases, the J end by 6 bases, with 14 bases between. As DNA, the CDR3 is TGTGCCATCAGTCCCCGCGTAGAGGTTCAGCCCCAGCATTTT. Amino acids: CAISPRVEVQPQHF.